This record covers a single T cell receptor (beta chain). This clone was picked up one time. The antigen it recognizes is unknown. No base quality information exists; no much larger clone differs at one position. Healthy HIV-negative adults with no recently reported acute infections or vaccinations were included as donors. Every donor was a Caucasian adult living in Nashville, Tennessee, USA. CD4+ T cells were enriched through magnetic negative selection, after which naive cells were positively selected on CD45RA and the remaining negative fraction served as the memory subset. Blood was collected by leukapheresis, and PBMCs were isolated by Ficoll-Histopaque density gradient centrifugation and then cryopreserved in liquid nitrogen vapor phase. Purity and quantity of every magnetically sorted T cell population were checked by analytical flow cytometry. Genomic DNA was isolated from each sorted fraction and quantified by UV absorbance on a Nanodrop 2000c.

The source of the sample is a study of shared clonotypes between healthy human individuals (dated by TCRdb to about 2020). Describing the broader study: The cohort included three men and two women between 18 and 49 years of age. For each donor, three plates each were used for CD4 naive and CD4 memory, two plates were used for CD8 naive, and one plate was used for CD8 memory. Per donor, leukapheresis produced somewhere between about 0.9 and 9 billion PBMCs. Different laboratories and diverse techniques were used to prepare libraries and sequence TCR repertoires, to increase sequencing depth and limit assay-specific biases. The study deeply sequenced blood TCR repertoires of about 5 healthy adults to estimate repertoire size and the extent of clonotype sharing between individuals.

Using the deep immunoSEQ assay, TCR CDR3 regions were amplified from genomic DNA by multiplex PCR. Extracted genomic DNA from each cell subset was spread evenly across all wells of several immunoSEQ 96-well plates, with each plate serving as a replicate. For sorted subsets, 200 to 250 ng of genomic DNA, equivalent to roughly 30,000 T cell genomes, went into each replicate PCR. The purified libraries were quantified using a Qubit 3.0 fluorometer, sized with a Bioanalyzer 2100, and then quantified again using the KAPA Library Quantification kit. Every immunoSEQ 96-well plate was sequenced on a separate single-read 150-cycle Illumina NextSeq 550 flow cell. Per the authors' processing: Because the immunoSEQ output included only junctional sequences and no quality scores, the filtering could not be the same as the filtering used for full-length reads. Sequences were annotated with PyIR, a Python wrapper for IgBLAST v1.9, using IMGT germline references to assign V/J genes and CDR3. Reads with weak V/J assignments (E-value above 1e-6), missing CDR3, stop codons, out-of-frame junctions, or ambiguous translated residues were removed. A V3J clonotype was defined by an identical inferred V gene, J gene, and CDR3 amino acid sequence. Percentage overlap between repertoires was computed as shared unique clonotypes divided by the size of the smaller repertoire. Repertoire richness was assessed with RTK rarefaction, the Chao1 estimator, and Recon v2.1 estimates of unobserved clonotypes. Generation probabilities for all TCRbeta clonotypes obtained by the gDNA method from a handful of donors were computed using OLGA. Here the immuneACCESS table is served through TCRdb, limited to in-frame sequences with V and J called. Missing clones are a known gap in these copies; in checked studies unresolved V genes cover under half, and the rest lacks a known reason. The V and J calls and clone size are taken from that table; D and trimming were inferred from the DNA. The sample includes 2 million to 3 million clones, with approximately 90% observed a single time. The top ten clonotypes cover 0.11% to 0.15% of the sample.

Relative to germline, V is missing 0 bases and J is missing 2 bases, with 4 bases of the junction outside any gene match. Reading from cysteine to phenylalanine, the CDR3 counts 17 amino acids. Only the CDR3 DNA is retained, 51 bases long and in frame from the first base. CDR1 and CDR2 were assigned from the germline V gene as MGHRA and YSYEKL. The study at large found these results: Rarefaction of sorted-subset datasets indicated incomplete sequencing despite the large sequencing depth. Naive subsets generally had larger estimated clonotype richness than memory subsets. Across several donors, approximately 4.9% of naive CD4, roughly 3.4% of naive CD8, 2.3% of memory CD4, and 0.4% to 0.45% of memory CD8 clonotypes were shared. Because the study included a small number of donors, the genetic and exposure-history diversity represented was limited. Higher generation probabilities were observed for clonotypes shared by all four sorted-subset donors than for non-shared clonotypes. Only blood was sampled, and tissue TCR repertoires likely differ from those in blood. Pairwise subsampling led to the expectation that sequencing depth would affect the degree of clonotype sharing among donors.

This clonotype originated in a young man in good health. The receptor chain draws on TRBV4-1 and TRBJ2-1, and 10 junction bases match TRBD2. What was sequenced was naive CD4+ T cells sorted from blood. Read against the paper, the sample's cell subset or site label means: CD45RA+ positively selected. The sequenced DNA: TGCGCCAGCAGCCAAGAATTCGGACTAGCGGCCTACAATGAGCAGTTCTTC. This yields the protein CASSQEFGLAAYNEQFF.